This entry concerns a single TCR beta chain. Its target is not known. Looked up from germline, CDR1 is SGHNT and CDR2 is YYREEE (reference sequence). The trim removed 6 bases at V and 5 bases at J, leaving 10 bases unmatched. The CDR3 sequence is 15 residues long. This entry is derived from a study of graft-versus-host responses after intestinal transplantation. In the study overall: Anti-thymocyte globulin induction preceded approximately three years of tacrolimus and steroid maintenance in all recipients.

Study results and limitations: The study associated peak circulating GvH clone levels with early post-transplant HvG declines. Marrow from the recipient contained GvH clones, some of which had appeared first in ileum or blood. Individuals who had graft-donor T cell macrochimerism had allografts that showed high graft-versus-host to host-versus-graft clonal ratios.

Generated by immunoSEQ multiplex PCR, the TCRdb table keeps only in-frame clones and is missing some. The sample has roughly 90,000 clones; about nine tenths are singletons. The sequencing used unstimulated CD4+ T cells sorted from spleen or lymph node cells, collected before transplant. V is TRBV5-4 and J is TRBJ2-5; TRBD1 matches 10 bases. This clonotype was sampled from a human donor who was the organ donor for an intestinal transplant. In DNA, the CDR3 is TGTGCCAGCACGAAAGGACAGGGGGAAATGGAGACCCAGTACTTC. This translates into CASTKGQGEMETQYF.